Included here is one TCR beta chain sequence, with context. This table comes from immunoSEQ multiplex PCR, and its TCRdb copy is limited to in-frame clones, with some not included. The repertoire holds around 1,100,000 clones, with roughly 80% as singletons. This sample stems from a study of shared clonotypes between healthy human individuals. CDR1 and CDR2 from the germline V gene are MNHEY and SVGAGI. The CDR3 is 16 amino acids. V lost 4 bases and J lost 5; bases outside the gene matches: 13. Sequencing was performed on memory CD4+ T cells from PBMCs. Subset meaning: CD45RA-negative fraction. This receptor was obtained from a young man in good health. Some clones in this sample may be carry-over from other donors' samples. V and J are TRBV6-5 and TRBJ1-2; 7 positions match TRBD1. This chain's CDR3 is CASSFHSQGDQYGYTF. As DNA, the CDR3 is TGTGCCAGCAGTTTCCATTCCCAGGGGGATCAATATGGCTACACCTTC.